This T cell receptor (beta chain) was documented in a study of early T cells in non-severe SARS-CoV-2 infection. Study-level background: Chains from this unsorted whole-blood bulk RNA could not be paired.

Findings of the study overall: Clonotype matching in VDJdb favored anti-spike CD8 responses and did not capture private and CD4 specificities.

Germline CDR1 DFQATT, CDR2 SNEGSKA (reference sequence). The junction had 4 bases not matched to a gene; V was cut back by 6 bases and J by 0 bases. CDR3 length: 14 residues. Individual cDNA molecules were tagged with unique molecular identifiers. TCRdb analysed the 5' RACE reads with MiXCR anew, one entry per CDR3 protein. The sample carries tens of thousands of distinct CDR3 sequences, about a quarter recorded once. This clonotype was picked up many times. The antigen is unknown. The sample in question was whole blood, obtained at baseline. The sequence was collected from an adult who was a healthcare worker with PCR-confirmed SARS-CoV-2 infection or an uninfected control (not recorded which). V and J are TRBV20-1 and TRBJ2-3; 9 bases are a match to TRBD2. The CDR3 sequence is CSADGTSSTDTQYF. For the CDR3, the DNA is TGCAGTGCCGACGGGACTAGCAGCACAGATACGCAGTATTTT.